These T cell receptor beta chains were read from a single sample in a study of blood T cell repertoires in COVID-19. Assay used: immunoSEQ multiplex PCR; TCRdb lists only in-frame clones, some missing. The sample comprises approximately 210,000 clones, over 75% of which are singletons, and 7.2% rests with the top ten. The sequenced sample was PBMCs or T cells enriched from blood (not recorded which). These TCRs come from a young man in a cohort exposed to, infected with or recovered from COVID-19 (not recorded which). CDR3s include the opening cysteine and the closing phenylalanine or tryptophan. D genes are given only for firm matches. Size is omitted from some rows. Given values are once, few, many or a class for expanded clones.

j_call | v_call | clone_size | d_call | cdr3_nt | cdr3_aa
TRBJ2-7 | TRBV16 | - | - | TGTGCCAGCAGCCAATCAAGGTTGTGGACAGACTCCTACGAGCAGTACTTC | CASSQSRLWTDSYEQYF
TRBJ2-3 | TRBV7-9 | - | TRBD1 | TGTGCCAGCAGCACGGGACAGGTGGTCGCAGATACGCAGTATTTT | CASSTGQVVADTQYF
TRBJ2-7 | TRBV28 | many | - | TGTGCCAGCAACAGACTAACCTACGAGCAGTACTTC | CASNRLTYEQYF
TRBJ2-6 | TRBV4-3 | - | - | TGCGCCAGCAGCCAATGGCCCATGACACAATCTGGGGCCAACGTCCTGACTTTC | CASSQWPMTQSGANVLTF
TRBJ2-2 | TRBV19 | once | - | TGTGCCACCTCCGGGACTCACACCGGGGAGCTGTTTTTT | CATSGTHTGELFF
TRBJ2-4 | TRBV6-5 | - | TRBD2 | TGTGCCAGCAGTTATTATCTCGGGGGGGCCAAAAACATTCAGTACTTC | CASSYYLGGAKNIQYF
TRBJ2-1 | TRBV19 | once | TRBD2 | TGTGCCAGTAGTATAGGCCCCCCGGCGGGAGGGTACAATGAGCAGTTCTTC | CASSIGPPAGGYNEQFF
TRBJ2-5 | TRBV18 | - | - | TGTGCCAGCTCACCAAGTCGGCCCATTGCTAGTCTCCAAGAGACCCAGTACTTC | CASSPSRPIASLQETQYF
TRBJ2-3 | TRBV5-6 | - | - | TGTGCCAGCAGCCTGACGTCCGGGACTAGCACAGATACGCAGTATTTT | CASSLTSGTSTDTQYF
TRBJ2-3 | TRBV28 | once | TRBD2 | TGTGCCAGCAGTGAGTGGGAGGGCGTCACATATACGCAGTATTTT | CASSEWEGVTYTQYF
TRBJ1-5 | TRBV13 | - | - | TGTGCCAGCAGCCCACGGGGACAGCCCCAGCATTTT | CASSPRGQPQHF
TRBJ1-5 | TRBV27 | few | - | TGTGCCAGCAGTCCACAGGATCCCAATCAGCCCCAGCATTTT | CASSPQDPNQPQHF
TRBJ2-7 | TRBV24-1 | once | TRBD1 | TGTGCCACCAGTGATGGGGACAGCCTCTACGAGCAGTACTTC | CATSDGDSLYEQYF
TRBJ1-2 | TRBV6-5 | - | TRBD1 | TGTGCCAGCAGTTACTCGCGGGGACAGGGGTTGGGCTACACCTTC | CASSYSRGQGLGYTF
TRBJ2-5 | TRBV3-1/TRBV3-2 | - | TRBD1 | TGTGCCAGCAGCCGGGACAGGGGGGAGACCCAGTACTTC | CASSRDRGETQYF
TRBJ2-7 | TRBV7-9 | - | - | TGTGCCAGCAGCTCAGGGCGGGGTACGACGGTCGAGCAGTACTTC | CASSSGRGTTVEQYF
TRBJ1-2 | TRBV9 | - | - | TGTGCCAGCAGCGTAGCCCTGGACATAGGTGGCTACACCTTC | CASSVALDIGGYTF
TRBJ2-2 | TRBV28 | - | - | TGTGCCAGCACCACAGGGGGGGGCAACGCGGACACCGGGGAGCTGTTTTTT | CASTTGGGNADTGELFF
TRBJ1-1 | TRBV7-9 | - | - | TGTGCCAGCAGCCCCCCGGACAGCGGAGGACCTGAAGCTTTCTTT | CASSPPDSGGPEAFF
TRBJ2-3 | TRBV6-1 | - | - | TGTGCCAGCAGTGACGTAGCGTTCCTCACAGATACGCAGTATTTT | CASSDVAFLTDTQYF
TRBJ2-7 | TRBV15 | few | TRBD2 | TGTGCCACCAGCAGAGCAGCGGGAGAGGCCTACGAGCAGTACTTC | CATSRAAGEAYEQYF
TRBJ1-6 | TRBV12-3/TRBV12-4 | - | - | TGTGCCAGCACACAGGATAATTCACCCCTCCACTTT | CASTQDNSPLHF
TRBJ2-1 | TRBV3-1/TRBV3-2 | - | TRBD2 | TGTGCCAGCAGCCACGGTAGCGGGAGGGCCAGTGAGCAGTTCTTC | CASSHGSGRASEQFF
TRBJ2-7 | TRBV10-2 | - | TRBD1 | TGCGCCAGCAGTGAGTCGCGGACAGGGGGGCTCGAGCAGTACTTC | CASSESRTGGLEQYF
TRBJ2-1 | TRBV6-4 | medium-sized | - | TGTGCCAGCAGTGGAGATCCGCAAAATGAGCAGTTCTTC | CASSGDPQNEQFF
TRBJ2-3 | TRBV7-3 | - | - | TGTGCCAGCAGCTTAACAACAGGGGAGGTTCGAAATACGCAGTATTTT | CASSLTTGEVRNTQYF
TRBJ1-4 | TRBV4-2 | - | TRBD1 | TGTGCCAGCAGCTTGGACAGGGTGAATGAAAAACTGTTTTTT | CASSLDRVNEKLFF
TRBJ2-7 | TRBV4-1 | - | TRBD1 | TGCGCCAGCAGCATTCGACAGGGGTACGAGCAGTACTTC | CASSIRQGYEQYF
TRBJ1-6 | TRBV28 | - | TRBD1 | TGTGCCAGCAGCACCCTAGGACAGGTCTTCTATAATTCACCCCTCCACTTT | CASSTLGQVFYNSPLHF
TRBJ1-5 | TRBV27 | - | - | TGTGCCAGCAGGGCAGCAGGGGATCAGCCCCAGCATTTT | CASRAAGDQPQHF
TRBJ2-2 | TRBV27 | - | TRBD2 | TGTGCCACCAAACTAGTAGCGGGCACCGGGGAGCTGTTTTTT | CATKLVAGTGELFF
TRBJ1-5 | TRBV5-1 | - | TRBD1 | TGCGCCAGCAGCTTGGCTACAGGGGGCCTCCTTAGCAATCAGCCCCAGCATTTT | CASSLATGGLLSNQPQHF
TRBJ1-1 | TRBV19 | - | - | TGTGCCAGTAGTATAGATCCTTATACAGCAATGAACACTGAAGCTTTCTTT | CASSIDPYTAMNTEAFF
TRBJ1-1 | TRBV19 | - | TRBD1 | TGTGCCAGTAGACGACAGGGGTTAACCACTGAAGCTTTCTTT | CASRRQGLTTEAFF
TRBJ2-5 | TRBV28 | - | TRBD1 | TGTGCCAGCAGTGCCCAAAAACCGGGACAGGGATCGGGAGTGACCCAGTACTTC | CASSAQKPGQGSGVTQYF
TRBJ2-1 | TRBV18 | - | - | TGTGCCAGCTCACCGGAGTCCCCCCTCGCAAGGACTACCAACAATGAGCAGTTCTTC | CASSPESPLARTTNNEQFF
TRBJ2-2 | TRBV9 | - | TRBD2 | TGTGCCAGCAGCGGTAGCGGGGCCGGCGGGGAGCTGTTTTTT | CASSGSGAGGELFF
TRBJ1-3 | TRBV29-1 | few | - | TGCAGCGTAGGCGGTTCGGGAAACACCATATATTTT | CSVGGSGNTIYF
TRBJ2-1 | TRBV5-1 | - | TRBD2 | TGCGCCAGCAGCTCTCAGGGACTAGCTGCCAATGAGCAGTTCTTC | CASSSQGLAANEQFF
TRBJ2-2 | TRBV9 | - | - | TGTGCCAGCAGCGTAGTTGGGGGGTACACCGGGGAGCTGTTTTTT | CASSVVGGYTGELFF
TRBJ2-1 | TRBV24-1 | - | - | TGTGCCACCAGTGACCAGGGGCCCAATGAGCAGTTCTTC | CATSDQGPNEQFF
TRBJ2-3 | TRBV24-1 | once | - | TGTGCCACCAGTGATCCTCGGGGGGACAGGAGCACAGATACGCAGTATTTT | CATSDPRGDRSTDTQYF
TRBJ2-7 | TRBV14 | - | - | TGTGCCAGCAGCCAAGAAAGGACTAACCCAGACTACGAGCAGTACTTC | CASSQERTNPDYEQYF
TRBJ1-3 | TRBV9 | - | - | TGTGCCAGCAGCGTGTCCGGGAACTCTGGAAACACCATATATTTT | CASSVSGNSGNTIYF
TRBJ1-6 | TRBV28 | once | - | TGTGCCAGCCTTATCGGAGGGAGCTCCTATAATTCACCCCTCCACTTT | CASLIGGSSYNSPLHF
TRBJ1-5 | TRBV28 | - | TRBD1 | TGTGCCAGCAGTTCCGGTTGGCCGGGACAGGGGAATCAGCCCCAGCATTTT | CASSSGWPGQGNQPQHF
TRBJ2-2 | TRBV6-1 | - | TRBD2 | TGTGCCAGCAGTGCAGGACTAGCGGGAGTCGGCACCGGGGAGCTGTTTTTT | CASSAGLAGVGTGELFF
TRBJ1-4 | TRBV14 | - | TRBD1 | TGTGCCAGCAGCCCCCTACCGGGACAGGGGCATGAAAAACTGTTTTTT | CASSPLPGQGHEKLFF
TRBJ2-5 | TRBV10-3 | - | TRBD1 | TGTGCCACCCAGAACACAGGGGGACAAGAGACCCAGTACTTC | CATQNTGGQETQYF
TRBJ1-2 | TRBV7-2 | - | TRBD1 | TGTGCCAGCAGCTTTTACAGGGGAACTAACTATGGCTACACCTTC | CASSFYRGTNYGYTF
TRBJ2-1 | TRBV6-2/TRBV6-3 | - | - | TGTGCCAGCAGTTACGACAGCTACAATGAGCAGTTCTTC | CASSYDSYNEQFF
TRBJ2-2 | TRBV11-2 | - | TRBD1 | TGTGCCAGCAGCTCCGACAGGGCTGGCACCGGGGAGCTGTTTTTT | CASSSDRAGTGELFF
TRBJ1-2 | TRBV12-5 | once | TRBD1 | TGTGCTAGTGGCCTCTTTGGGACAGGGGATGGCTACACCTTC | CASGLFGTGDGYTF
TRBJ2-3 | TRBV18 | - | TRBD2 | TGTGCCAGCTCACCACTTCCGGGACTAGCGGGAGGCTCTGCCACAGATACGCAGTATTTT | CASSPLPGLAGGSATDTQYF
TRBJ2-2 | TRBV27 | - | - | TGTGCCAGCAGTTTTACCTACAGGCCGAAGACCGGGGAGCTGTTTTTT | CASSFTYRPKTGELFF
TRBJ2-7 | TRBV28 | once | TRBD1 | TGTGCCAGCAGGGAAGGGACAGGGAAGTACGAGCAGTACTTC | CASREGTGKYEQYF
TRBJ1-2 | TRBV4-1 | few | - | TGCGCCAGCAGCCAGGGGGCAATCGACTATGGCTACACCTTC | CASSQGAIDYGYTF
TRBJ1-5 | TRBV7-2 | once | - | TGTGCCAGCAAACGCGGACGGGATAGCAATCAGCCCCAGCATTTT | CASKRGRDSNQPQHF